The entry below gives a single T cell receptor (beta chain) sequence along with its context. The data were taken from a study of T cells after yellow fever vaccination. The CDR3 runs 16 residues. V was clipped by 6 bases and J by 2 bases, with 17 bases between them. In germline, CDR1 is LNHNV, CDR2 YYDKDF (reference sequence). Universal primer sites and UMIs were introduced during 5'RACE template-switching synthesis of TCR cDNA. TCRdb used MiXCR to reprocess the 5' RACE reads, holding one entry per CDR3 protein. The repertoire holds just under 600,000 distinct CDR3 sequences, with about 14% as singletons.

The receptor's source is a man under 40 who received the YFV17D yellow fever vaccine. Sequenced here: PBMCs, sampled on the day of the yellow fever booster vaccination. This rearrangement joins TRBV15 to TRBJ1-5, with a weak D call TRBD1 (5 bases). The CDR3 DNA follows: TGTGCCACCAGAGCTGACGGGGCTTTTGGCAATCAGCCCCAGCATTTT. Translated: CATRADGAFGNQPQHF.